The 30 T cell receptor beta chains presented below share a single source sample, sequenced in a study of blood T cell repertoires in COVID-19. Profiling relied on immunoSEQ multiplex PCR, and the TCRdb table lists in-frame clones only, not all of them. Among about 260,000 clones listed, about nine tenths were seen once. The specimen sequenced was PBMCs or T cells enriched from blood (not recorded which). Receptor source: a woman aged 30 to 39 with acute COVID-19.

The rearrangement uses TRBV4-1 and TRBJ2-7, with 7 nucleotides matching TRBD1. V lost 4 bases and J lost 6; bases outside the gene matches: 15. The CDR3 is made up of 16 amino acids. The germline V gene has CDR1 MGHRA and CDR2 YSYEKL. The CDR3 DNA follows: TGCGCCAGCAGCCGCGACCCGGGACAGATTGTTCTCGAGCAGTACTTC. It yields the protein CASSRDPGQIVLEQYF.

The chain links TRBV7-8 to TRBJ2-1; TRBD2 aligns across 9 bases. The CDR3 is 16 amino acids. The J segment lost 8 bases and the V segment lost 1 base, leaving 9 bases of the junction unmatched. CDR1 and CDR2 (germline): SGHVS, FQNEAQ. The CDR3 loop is CASSLGGTSLIYEQFF. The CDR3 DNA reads TGTGCCAGCAGCTTAGGCGGGACTAGCCTAATCTATGAGCAGTTCTTC.

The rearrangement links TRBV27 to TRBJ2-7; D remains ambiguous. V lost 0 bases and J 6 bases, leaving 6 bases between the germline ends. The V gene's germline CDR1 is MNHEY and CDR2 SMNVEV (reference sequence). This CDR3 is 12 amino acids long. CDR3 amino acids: CASSLSGAEQYF. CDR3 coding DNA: TGTGCCAGCAGTTTATCTGGAGCCGAGCAGTACTTC.

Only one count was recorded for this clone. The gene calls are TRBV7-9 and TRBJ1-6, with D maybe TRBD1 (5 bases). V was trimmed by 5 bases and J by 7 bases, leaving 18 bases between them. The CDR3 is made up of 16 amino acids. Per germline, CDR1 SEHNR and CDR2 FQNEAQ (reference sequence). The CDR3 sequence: CASSARQPGPNSPLHF. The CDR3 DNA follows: TGTGCCAGCAGCGCCCGACAGCCCGGGCCCAATTCACCCCTCCACTTT.

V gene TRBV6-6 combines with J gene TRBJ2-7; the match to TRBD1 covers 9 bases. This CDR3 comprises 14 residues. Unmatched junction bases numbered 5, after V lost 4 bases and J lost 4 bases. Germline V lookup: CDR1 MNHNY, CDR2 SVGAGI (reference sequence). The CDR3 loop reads CASSLQGATYEQYF. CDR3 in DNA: TGTGCCAGCAGTTTACAGGGGGCCACTTACGAGCAGTACTTC.

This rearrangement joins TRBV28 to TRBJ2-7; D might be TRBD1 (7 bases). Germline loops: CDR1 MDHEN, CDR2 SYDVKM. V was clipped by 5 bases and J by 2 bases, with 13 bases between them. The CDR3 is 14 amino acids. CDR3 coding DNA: TGTGCCAGCAGTCACGGCGGGACAGCCTACGAGCAGTACTTC. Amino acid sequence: CASSHGGTAYEQYF.

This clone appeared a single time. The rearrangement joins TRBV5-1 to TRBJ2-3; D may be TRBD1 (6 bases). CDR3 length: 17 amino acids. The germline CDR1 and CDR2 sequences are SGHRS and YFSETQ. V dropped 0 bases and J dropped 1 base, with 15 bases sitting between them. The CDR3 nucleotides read TGCGCCAGCAGCTTGGAACCAGGGGCAGGACGCACAGATACGCAGTATTTT. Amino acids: CASSLEPGAGRTDTQYF.

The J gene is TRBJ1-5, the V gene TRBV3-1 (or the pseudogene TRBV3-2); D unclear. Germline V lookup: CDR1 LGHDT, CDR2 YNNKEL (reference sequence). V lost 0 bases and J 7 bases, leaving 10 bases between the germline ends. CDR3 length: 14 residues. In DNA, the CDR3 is TGTGCCAGCAGCCAAGATTCGTGGCGGCAGCCCCAGCATTTT. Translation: CASSQDSWRQPQHF.

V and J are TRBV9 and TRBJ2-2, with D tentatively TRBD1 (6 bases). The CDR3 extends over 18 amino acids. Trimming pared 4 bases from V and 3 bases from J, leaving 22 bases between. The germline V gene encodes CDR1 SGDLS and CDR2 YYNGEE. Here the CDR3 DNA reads TGTGCCAGCAGCTCCCGGGACAAGGAAGATGTTTACACCGGGGAGCTGTTTTTT. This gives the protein CASSSRDKEDVYTGELFF.

This chain's CDR3 is CAWRSGERRSSYNEQFF. CDR3 nucleotide sequence: TGTGCCTGGAGGTCGGGCGAACGGAGGAGCTCCTACAATGAGCAGTTCTTC. The genes are TRBV30 and TRBJ2-1; the D gene is possibly TRBD2 (5 bases). CDR3 length: 17 amino acids. In germline, CDR1 is GTSNPN, CDR2 SVGIG (reference sequence). The V gene lost 3 bases and the J gene lost 0 bases, with 18 bases spanning the gap.

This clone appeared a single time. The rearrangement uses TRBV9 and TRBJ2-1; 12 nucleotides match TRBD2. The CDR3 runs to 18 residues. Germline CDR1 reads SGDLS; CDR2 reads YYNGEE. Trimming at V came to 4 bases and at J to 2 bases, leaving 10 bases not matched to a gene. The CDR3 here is CASSILAGGPLTYNEQFF. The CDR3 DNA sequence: TGTGCCAGCAGCATTCTAGCGGGAGGGCCATTAACCTACAATGAGCAGTTCTTC.

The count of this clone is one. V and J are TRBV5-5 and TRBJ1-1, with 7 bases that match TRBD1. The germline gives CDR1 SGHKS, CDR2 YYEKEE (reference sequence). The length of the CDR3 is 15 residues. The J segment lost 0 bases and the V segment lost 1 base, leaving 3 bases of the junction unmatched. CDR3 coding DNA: TGTGCCAGCAGCTTGCCCGGGACAGTGAACACTGAAGCTTTCTTT. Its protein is CASSLPGTVNTEAFF. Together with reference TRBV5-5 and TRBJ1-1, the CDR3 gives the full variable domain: DAGVTQSPTHLIKTRGQQVTLRCSPISGHKSVSWYQQVLGQGPQFIFQYYEKEERGRGNFPDRFSARQFPNYSSELNVNALLLGDSALYLCASSLPGTVNTEAFFGQGTRLTVV.

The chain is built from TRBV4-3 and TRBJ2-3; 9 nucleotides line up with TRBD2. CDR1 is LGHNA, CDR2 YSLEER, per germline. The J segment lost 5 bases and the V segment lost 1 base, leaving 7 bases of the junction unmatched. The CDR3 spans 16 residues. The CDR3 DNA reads TGCGCCAGCAGCCAAGTATGGACTAGCGTTCGAGATACGCAGTATTTT. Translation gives CASSQVWTSVRDTQYF.

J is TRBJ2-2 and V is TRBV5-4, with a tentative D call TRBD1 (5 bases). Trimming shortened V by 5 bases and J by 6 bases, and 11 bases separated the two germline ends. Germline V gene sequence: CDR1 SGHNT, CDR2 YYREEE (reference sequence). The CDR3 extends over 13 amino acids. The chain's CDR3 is CASSIRGSGELFF. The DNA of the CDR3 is TGTGCCAGCAGTATTAGGGGCTCCGGGGAGCTGTTTTTT.

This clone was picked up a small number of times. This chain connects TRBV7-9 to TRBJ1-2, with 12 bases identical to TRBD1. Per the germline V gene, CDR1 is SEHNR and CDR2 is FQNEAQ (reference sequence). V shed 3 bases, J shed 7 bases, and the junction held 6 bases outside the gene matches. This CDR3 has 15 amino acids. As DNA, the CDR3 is TGTGCCAGCAGCTTCGGGACAGGGGGCGATGGTGGCTACACCTTC. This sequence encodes CASSFGTGGDGGYTF.

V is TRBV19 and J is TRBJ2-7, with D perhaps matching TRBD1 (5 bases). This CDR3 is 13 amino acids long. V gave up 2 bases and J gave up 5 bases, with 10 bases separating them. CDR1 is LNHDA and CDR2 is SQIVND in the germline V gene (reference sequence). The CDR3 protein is CASSIQTEDEQYF. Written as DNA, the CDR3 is TGTGCCAGTAGTATACAGACAGAGGACGAGCAGTACTTC. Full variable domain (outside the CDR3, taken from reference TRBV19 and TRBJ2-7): DGGITQSPKYLFRKEGQNVTLSCEQNLNHDAMYWYRQDPGQGLRLIYYSQIVNDFQKGDIAEGYSVSREKKESFPLTVTSAQKNPTAFYLCASSIQTEDEQYFGPGTRLTVT.

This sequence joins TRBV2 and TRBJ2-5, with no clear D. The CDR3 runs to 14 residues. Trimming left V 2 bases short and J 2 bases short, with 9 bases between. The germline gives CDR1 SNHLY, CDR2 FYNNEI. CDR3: CASSERRQQETQYF. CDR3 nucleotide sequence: TGTGCCAGCAGTGAAAGGCGGCAGCAAGAGACCCAGTACTTC.

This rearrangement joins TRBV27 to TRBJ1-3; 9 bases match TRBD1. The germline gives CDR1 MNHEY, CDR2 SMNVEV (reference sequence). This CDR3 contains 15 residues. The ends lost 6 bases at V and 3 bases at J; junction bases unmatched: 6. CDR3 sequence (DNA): TGTGCCAGCAGACCCGGGACAGGGTATGGAAACACCATATATTTT. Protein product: CASRPGTGYGNTIYF.

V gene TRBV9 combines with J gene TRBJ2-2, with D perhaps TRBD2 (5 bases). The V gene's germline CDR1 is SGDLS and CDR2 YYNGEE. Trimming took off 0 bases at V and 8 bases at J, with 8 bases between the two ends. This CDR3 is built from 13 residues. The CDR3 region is CASSVDTRGELFF. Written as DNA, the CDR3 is TGTGCCAGCAGCGTAGACACTAGGGGGGAGCTGTTTTTT.

Written as DNA, the CDR3 is TGTGCCAGCAGCTGGGGACTAGCGGGAGAGGGCTCCTACAATGAGCAGTTCTTC. This codes for CASSWGLAGEGSYNEQFF. The genes are TRBV7-8 and TRBJ2-1, with 14 bases lining up with TRBD2. This CDR3 has 18 amino acids. Germline V CDR1 and CDR2: SGHVS, FQNEAQ. V shed 4 bases, J shed 0 bases, and the junction held 5 bases outside the gene matches. The variable domain in full, with the rest retrieved from reference TRBV7-8 and TRBJ2-1, is GAGVSQSPRYKVAKRGQDVALRCDPISGHVSLFWYQQALGQGPEFLTYFQNEAQLDKSGLPSDRFFAERPEGSVSTLKIQRTQQEDSAVYLCASSWGLAGEGSYNEQFFGPGTRLTVL.

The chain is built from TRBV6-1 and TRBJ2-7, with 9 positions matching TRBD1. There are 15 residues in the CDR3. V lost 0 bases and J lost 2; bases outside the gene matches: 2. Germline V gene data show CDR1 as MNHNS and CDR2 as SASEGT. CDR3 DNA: TGTGCCAGCAGTGAAGCGGGGACAGGGCCCTACGAGCAGTACTTC. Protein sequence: CASSEAGTGPYEQYF.

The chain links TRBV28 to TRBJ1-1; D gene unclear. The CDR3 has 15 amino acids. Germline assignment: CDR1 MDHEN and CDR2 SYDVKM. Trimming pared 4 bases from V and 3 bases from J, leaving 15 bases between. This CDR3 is CASSSAAGGHTEAFF. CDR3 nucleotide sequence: TGTGCCAGCAGTTCGGCGGCGGGAGGGCACACTGAAGCTTTCTTT.

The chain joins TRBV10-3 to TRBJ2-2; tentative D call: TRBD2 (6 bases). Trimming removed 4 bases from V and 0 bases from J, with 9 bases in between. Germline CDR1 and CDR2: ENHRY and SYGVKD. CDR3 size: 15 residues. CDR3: CAISGPSANTGELFF. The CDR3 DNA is TGTGCCATCAGTGGCCCTAGCGCGAACACCGGGGAGCTGTTTTTT.

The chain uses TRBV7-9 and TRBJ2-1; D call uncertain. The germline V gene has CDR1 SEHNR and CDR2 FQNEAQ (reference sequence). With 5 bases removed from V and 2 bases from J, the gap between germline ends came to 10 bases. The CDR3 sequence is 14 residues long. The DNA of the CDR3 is TGTGCCAGCAGCAGCGACCAAGCCTACAATGAGCAGTTCTTC. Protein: CASSSDQAYNEQFF.

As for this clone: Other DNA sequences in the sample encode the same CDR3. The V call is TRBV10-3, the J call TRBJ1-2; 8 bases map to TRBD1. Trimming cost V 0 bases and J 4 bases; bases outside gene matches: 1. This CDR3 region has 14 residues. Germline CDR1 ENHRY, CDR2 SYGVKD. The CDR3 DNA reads TGTGCCATCAGTGAGTCCGACAGGGGCTATGGCTACACCTTC. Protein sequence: CAISESDRGYGYTF.

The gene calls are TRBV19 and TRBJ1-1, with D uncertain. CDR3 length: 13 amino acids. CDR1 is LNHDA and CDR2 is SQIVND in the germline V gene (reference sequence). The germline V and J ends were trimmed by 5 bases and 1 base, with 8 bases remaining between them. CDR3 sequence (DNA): TGTGCCAGTAGTTATGGCAGGAACACTGAAGCTTTCTTT. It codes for CASSYGRNTEAFF.

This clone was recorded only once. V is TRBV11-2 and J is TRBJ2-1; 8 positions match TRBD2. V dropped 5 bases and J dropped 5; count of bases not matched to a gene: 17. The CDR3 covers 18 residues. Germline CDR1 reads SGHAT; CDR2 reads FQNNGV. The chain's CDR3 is CASSRPLGGEGGHNEQFF. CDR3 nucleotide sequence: TGTGCCAGCAGCCGTCCACTCGGGGGGGAGGGAGGCCACAATGAGCAGTTCTTC.

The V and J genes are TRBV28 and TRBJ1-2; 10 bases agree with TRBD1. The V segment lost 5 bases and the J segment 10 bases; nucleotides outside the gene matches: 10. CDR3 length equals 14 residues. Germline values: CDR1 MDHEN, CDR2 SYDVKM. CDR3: CASSRIGTGDSYTF. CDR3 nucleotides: TGTGCCAGCAGTCGAATTGGGACAGGGGATTCCTACACCTTC.

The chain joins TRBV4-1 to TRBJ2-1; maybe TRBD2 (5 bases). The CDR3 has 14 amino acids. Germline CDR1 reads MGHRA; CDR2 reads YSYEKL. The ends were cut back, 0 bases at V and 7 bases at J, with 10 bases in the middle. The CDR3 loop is CASSQESGLNEQFF. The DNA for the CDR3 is TGCGCCAGCAGCCAAGAGTCGGGATTAAATGAGCAGTTCTTC.

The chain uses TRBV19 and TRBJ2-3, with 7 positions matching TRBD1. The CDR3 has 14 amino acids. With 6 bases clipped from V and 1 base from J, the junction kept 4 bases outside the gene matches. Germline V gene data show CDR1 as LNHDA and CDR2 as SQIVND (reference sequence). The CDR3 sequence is CASRDRLRTDTQYF. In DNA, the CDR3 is TGTGCCAGTAGGGACAGGCTACGCACAGATACGCAGTATTTT.